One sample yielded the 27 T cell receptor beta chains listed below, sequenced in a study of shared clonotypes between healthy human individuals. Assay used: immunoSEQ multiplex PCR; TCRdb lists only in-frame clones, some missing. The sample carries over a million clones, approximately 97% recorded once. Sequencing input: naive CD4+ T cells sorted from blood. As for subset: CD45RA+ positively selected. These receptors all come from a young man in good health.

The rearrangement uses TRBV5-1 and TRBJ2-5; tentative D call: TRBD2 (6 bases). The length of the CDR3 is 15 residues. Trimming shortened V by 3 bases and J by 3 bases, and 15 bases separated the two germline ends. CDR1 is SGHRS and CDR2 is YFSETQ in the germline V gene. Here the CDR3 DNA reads TGCGCCAGCAGCTGGGCAGGGACTTTAAAAGAGACCCAGTACTTC. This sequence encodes CASSWAGTLKETQYF.

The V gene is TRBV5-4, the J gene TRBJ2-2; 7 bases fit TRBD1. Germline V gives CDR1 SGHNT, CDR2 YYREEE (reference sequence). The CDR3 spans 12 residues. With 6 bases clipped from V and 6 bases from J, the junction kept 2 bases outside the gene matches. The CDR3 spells CASITGAGELFF. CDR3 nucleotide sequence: TGTGCCAGCATAACAGGGGCCGGGGAGCTGTTTTTT.

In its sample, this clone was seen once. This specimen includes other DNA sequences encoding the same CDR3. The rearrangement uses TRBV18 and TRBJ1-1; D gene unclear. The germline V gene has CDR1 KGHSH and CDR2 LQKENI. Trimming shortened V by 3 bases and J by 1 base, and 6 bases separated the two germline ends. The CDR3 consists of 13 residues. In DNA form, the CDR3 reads TGTGCCAGCTCACCGTGGGAGAACACTGAAGCTTTCTTT. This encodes CASSPWENTEAFF.

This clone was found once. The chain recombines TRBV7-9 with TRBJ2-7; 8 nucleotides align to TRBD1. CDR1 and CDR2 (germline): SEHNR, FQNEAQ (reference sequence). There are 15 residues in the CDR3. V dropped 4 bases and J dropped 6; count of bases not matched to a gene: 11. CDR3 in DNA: TGTGCCAGCAGCTCGCTACTTAATGGACAGGGCGAGCAGTACTTC. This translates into CASSSLLNGQGEQYF.

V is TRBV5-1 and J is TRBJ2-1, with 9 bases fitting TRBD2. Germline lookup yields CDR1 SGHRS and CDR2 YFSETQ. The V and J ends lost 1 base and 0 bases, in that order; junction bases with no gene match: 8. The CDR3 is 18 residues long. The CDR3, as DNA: TGCGCCAGCAGCTTGTGGTCTAGCGGGACAAGCTCCTACAATGAGCAGTTCTTC. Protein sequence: CASSLWSSGTSSYNEQFF.

The CDR3 nucleotides read TGCAGCGTTGCAAAGAGGGGACAAGAGACCCAGTACTTC. Amino acids: CSVAKRGQETQYF. This chain uses TRBV29-1 with TRBJ2-5; D tentatively fits TRBD1 or TRBD2 (5 bases each). Looked up from germline, CDR1 is SQVTM and CDR2 is ANQGSEA. Trimming removed 4 bases at V and 2 bases at J, with 11 bases between. The CDR3 is made up of 13 amino acids. The entire variable domain, with the rest obtained from reference TRBV29-1 and TRBJ2-5, is as follows: SAVISQKPSRDICQRGTSLTIQCQVDSQVTMMFWYRQQPGQSLTLIATANQGSEATYESGFVIDKFPISRPNLTFSTLTVSNMSPEDSSIYLCSVAKRGQETQYFGPGTRLLVL.

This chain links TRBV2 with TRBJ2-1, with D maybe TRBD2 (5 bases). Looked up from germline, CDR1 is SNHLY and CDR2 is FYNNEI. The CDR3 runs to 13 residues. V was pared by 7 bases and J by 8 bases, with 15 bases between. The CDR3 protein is CASKWAGIDEQFF. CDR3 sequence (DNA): TGTGCCAGCAAGTGGGCCGGGATCGATGAGCAGTTCTTC.

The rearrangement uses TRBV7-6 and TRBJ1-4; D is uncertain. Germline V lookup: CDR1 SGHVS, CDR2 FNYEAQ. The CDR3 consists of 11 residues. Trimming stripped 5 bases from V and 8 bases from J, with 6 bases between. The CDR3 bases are TGTGCCAGCAGCCGGGGAGAAAAACTGTTTTTT. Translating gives CASSRGEKLFF.

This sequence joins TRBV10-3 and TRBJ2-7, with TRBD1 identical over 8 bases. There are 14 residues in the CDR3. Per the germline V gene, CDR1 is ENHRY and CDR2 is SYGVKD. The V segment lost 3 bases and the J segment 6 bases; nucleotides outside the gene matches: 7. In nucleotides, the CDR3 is TGTGCCATCAGTGAACTACAGGGGGGAGGCGAGCAGTACTTC. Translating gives CAISELQGGGEQYF.

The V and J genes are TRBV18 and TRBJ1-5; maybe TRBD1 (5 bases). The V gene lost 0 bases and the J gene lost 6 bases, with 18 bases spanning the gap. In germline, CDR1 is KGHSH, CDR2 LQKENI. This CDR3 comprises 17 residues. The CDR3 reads CASSPPMGQEEGQPQHF. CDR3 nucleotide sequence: TGTGCCAGCTCACCACCTATGGGGCAGGAAGAGGGTCAGCCCCAGCATTTT.

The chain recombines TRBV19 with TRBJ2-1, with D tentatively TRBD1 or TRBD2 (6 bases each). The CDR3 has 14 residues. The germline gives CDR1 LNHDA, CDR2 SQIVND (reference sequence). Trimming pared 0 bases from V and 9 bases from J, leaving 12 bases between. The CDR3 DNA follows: TGTGCCAGTAGTATAGAAGGACCGGGGGCTGAGCAGTTCTTC. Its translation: CASSIEGPGAEQFF. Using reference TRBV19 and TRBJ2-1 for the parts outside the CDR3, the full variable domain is DGGITQSPKYLFRKEGQNVTLSCEQNLNHDAMYWYRQDPGQGLRLIYYSQIVNDFQKGDIAEGYSVSREKKESFPLTVTSAQKNPTAFYLCASSIEGPGAEQFFGPGTRLTVL.

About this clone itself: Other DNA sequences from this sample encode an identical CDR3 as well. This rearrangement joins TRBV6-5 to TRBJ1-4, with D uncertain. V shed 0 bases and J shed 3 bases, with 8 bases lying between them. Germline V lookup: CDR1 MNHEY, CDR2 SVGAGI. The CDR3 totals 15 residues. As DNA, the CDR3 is TGTGCCAGCAGTTACTCGAGACCACCTAATGAAAAACTGTTTTTT. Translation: CASSYSRPPNEKLFF.

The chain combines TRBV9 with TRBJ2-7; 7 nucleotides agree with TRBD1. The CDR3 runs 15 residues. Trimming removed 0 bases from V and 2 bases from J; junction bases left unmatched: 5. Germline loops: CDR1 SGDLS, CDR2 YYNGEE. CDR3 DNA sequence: TGTGCCAGCAGCGTAGGTAGTCAGGGGGCCTACGAGCAGTACTTC. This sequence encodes CASSVGSQGAYEQYF.

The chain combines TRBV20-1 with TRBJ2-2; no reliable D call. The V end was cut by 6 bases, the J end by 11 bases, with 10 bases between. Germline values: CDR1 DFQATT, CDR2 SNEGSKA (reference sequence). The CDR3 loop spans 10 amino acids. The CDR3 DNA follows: TGCAGTGCGTGGTATGGAGAGCTGTTTTTT. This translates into CSAWYGELFF.

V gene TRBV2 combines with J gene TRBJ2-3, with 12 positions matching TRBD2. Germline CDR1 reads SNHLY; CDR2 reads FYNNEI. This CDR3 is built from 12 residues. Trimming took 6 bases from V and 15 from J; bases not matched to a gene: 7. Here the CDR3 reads CASRRTSGRHYF. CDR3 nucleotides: TGTGCCAGCAGGCGAACTAGCGGGAGGCATTATTTT. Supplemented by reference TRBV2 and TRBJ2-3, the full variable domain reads EPEVTQTPSHQVTQMGQEVILRCVPISNHLYFYWYRQILGQKVEFLVSFYNNEISEKSEIFDDQFSVERPDGSNFTLKIRSTKLEDSAMYFCASRRTSGRHYFGPGTRLTVL.

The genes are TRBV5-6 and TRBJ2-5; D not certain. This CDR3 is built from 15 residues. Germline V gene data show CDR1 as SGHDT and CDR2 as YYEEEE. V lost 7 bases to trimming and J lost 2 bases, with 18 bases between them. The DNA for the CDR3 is TGTGCCAGCCATTATGCTCGGATCCCGCAAGAGACCCAGTACTTC. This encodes CASHYARIPQETQYF.

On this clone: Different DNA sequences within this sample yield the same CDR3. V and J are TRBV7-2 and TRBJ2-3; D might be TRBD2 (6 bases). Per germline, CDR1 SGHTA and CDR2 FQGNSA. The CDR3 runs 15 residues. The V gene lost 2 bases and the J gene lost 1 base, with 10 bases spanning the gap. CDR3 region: CASSLSGVGTDTQYF. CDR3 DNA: TGTGCCAGCAGCTTATCGGGGGTCGGCACAGATACGCAGTATTTT.

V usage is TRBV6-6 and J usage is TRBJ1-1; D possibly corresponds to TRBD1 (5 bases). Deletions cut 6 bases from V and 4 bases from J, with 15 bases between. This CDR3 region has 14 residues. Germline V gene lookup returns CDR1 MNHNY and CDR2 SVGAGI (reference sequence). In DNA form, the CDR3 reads TGTGCCAGCAGCCTCGGGGGGATGGGCACTGAAGCTTTCTTT. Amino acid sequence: CASSLGGMGTEAFF.

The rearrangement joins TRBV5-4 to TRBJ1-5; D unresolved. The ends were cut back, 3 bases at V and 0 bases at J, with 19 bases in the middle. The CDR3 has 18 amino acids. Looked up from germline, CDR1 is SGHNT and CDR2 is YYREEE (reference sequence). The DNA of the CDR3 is TGTGCCAGCAGCTCCGGCCCAGGTGTTCCCTATAGCAATCAGCCCCAGCATTTT. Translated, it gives CASSSGPGVPYSNQPQHF.

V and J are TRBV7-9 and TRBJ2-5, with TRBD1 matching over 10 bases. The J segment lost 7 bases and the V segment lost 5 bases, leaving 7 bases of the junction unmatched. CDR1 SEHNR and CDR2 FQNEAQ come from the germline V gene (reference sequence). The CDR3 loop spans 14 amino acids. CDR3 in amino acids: CASSGRQGAGTQYF. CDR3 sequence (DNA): TGTGCCAGCAGCGGTAGACAGGGGGCAGGGACCCAGTACTTC. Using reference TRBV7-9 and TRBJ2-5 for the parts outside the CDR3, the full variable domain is DTGVSQNPRHKITKRGQNVTFRCDPISEHNRLYWYRQTLGQGPEFLTYFQNEAQLEKSRLLSDRFSAERPKGSFSTLEIQRTEQGDSAMYLCASSGRQGAGTQYFGPGTRLLVL.

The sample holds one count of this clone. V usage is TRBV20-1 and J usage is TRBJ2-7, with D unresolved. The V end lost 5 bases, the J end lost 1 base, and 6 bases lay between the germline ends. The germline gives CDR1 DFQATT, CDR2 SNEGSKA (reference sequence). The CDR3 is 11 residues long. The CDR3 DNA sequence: TGCAGTGCTGACCCATCCTACGAGCAGTACTTC. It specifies CSADPSYEQYF.

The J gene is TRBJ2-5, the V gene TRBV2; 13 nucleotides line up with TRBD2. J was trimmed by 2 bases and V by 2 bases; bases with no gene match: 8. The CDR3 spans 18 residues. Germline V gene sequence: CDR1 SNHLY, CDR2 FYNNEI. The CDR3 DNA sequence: TGTGCCAGCAGTGAACCGGGGACTAGCGGGAAGGTTCAAGAGACCCAGTACTTC. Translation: CASSEPGTSGKVQETQYF.

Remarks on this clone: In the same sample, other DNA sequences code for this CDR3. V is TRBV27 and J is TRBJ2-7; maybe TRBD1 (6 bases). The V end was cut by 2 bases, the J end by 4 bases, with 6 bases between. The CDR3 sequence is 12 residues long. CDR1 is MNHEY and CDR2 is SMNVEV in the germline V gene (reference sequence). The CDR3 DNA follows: TGTGCCAGCAGTTTAAGGGGGTACGAGCAGTACTTC. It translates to CASSLRGYEQYF.

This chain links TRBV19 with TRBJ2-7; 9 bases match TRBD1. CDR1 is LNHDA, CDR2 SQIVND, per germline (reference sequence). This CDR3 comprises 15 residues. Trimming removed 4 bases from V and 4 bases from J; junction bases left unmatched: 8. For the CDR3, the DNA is TGTGCCAGTAGTACCGGACAGGGGCGACCATACGAGCAGTACTTC. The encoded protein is CASSTGQGRPYEQYF.

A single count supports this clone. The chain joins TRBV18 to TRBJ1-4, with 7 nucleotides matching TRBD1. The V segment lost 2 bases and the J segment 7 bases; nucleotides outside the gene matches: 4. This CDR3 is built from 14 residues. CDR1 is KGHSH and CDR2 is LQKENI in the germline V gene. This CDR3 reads CASSPMGQSEKLFF. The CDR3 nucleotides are TGTGCCAGCTCACCAATGGGACAGAGTGAAAAACTGTTTTTT.

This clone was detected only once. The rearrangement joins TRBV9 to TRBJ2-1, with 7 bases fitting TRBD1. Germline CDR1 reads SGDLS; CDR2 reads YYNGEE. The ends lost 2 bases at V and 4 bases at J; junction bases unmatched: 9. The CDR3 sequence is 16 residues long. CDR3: CASSVGQLLVYNEQFF. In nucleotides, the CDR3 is TGTGCCAGCAGCGTGGGACAGCTCCTTGTTTACAATGAGCAGTTCTTC.

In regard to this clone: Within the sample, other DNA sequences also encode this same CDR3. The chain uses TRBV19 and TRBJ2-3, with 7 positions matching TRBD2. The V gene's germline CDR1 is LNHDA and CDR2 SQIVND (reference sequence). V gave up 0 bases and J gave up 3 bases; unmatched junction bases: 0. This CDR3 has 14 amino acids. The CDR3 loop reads CASSIERGTDTQYF. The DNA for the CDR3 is TGTGCCAGTAGTATAGAGCGGGGGACAGATACGCAGTATTTT.